This TCR beta chain was identified in a study of human thymus T cells (dated by TCRdb to about 2020). Concerning the study at large: The study used roughly eight infant thymus samples plus four related peripheral blood samples to characterize TCR alpha and beta repertoires. The cohort included about 6 male and two female infants, with donor ages spanning 7 to 244 days. The research as a whole found: Thymus samples yielded on average around 810,000 unique TCRB clonotypes, compared with 65,000 to 100,000 from blood samples. Highly overlapping thymic TCR repertoires among unrelated individuals were reported in the related research. Both the thymic and the peripheral blood repertoires appeared to show biased V and J gene segment usage.

This clone came up once. The antigen this receptor binds is unknown. No qualities accompany the bases; no much larger clone lies one base away. Thymus tissue was obtained as surgical resects removed during corrective cardiac surgery. The donors were immunologically healthy infants in Finland who had open corrective cardiac surgery for congenital heart defects. Thymocytes were released mechanically from tissue and stored at -70 °C as pellets of about 9.5-32 million cells. A QIAsymphony instrument was used to extract genomic DNA from frozen cell pellets. CDR1 and CDR2, per the germline V gene, are MNHEY and SVGAGI. After removal of 5 bases from V and 7 bases from J, the junction retains 10 bases not matched to a gene. There are 14 amino acids in the CDR3, from cysteine to phenylalanine inclusive. The CDR3 DNA has 42 bases and is translated from base 1. The immunoSEQ multiplex PCR assay was used to amplify the TCRB and TCRAD loci from a standardized quantity of quality-controlled genomic DNA. The V(D)J region was spanned by amplicons of a length sufficient to cover the CDR3 and to identify V and J genes. Through the commercial immunoSEQ service, the amplicons were sequenced on an Illumina platform. Concerning the study's data processing: Primer bias and sequencing errors were corrected as previously described, and TCRAD and TCRB definitions were based on the IMGT database. Analysis of the repertoires was done with immunoSEQ Analyzer 3.0 and VDJTools and included basic statistics, V/J segment usage, diversity estimates, rarefaction and pairwise overlap. Diversity was estimated using the Chao1, ChaoE, Efron-Thisted, Shannon and inverse Simpson indices, and was also estimated on datasets down-sampled to the size of the smallest sample. Repertoire overlap used strict matching of CDR3 nucleotide sequence, V gene and J gene, with Jaccard-based multidimensional scaling clustering. The table comes from immuneACCESS by way of TCRdb, which keeps in-frame sequences with V and J called. Part of the clones is missing from these tables; in studies checked, under half for an unresolved V gene and the rest for unknown reasons. Clonal size and the V and J genes are those of that table, whereas D and trimming came from the DNA. The sample includes around 120,000 clones, with around 94% observed a single time. The ten biggest clones cover approximately 0.022% of the sample.

The source of this sequence is a boy under three years old with a congenital heart defect but otherwise immunologically healthy. Here the chain combines TRBV6-5 and TRBJ1-1, with 7 bases in between that match TRBD1. The specimen was thymus tissue. Here is the DNA: TGTGCCAGCAGTCTTCAGGGCGCAGGGGGTGAAGCTTTCTTT. It translates as CASSLQGAGGEAFF.